This T cell receptor (beta chain) was profiled in a study of CD8 T cells in Susac syndrome. CDR3 size: 15 residues. In germline, CDR1 is MGHDK, CDR2 SYGVNS. Trimming stripped 4 bases from V and 1 base from J, with 10 bases between. Reverse transcription of 0.5 to 1 ug RNA was performed with random hexamers. TCRdb reanalysed the immunoSEQ multiplex PCR reads using MiXCR and keeps one entry per CDR3 protein. The top ten hold approximately 0.07% of the sample, which has about 250,000 distinct CDR3 sequences, around 95% seen once. The sequencing sample was made of CD4+ T cells from PBMCs. The genes are TRBV25-1 and TRBJ2-2; the D gene is possibly TRBD1 (5 bases). The sequence was collected from a human donor with multiple sclerosis. The CDR3 here is CASSGPTVNTGELFF. In DNA form, the CDR3 reads TGTGCCAGCAGTGGGCCGACAGTGAACACCGGGGAGCTGTTTTTT.